The sample holds one count of the clone carrying this T cell receptor beta chain. The antigen remains unidentified. The V gene end was trimmed by 2 bases and the J gene end by 8 bases; junction bases not matched to a gene: 2. CDR3 length: 12 residues. Germline CDR1 reads KGHSH; CDR2 reads LQKENI. The data derive from a study of cytomegalovirus exposure and HLA in healthy donors. The wider study: The early release's HLA-typed donors yielded tens of millions of unique TCRs.

The primer mix had 60 Vbeta and 13 Jbeta primers. Method: immunoSEQ multiplex PCR; TCRdb's copy keeps in-frame clones and lacks some. The repertoire holds fewer than 130,000 clones, with around 80% as singletons. General study findings and limits: The investigators catalogued 150 or so TCR beta chains as cytomegalovirus-associated. In vitro work confirmed that a few CMV-associated chains recognize CMV antigens.

The sequence derives from a man aged 30-40 years in good health and CMV-seropositive. What was sequenced was PBMCs. The chain uses TRBV18 and TRBJ1-2; 7 bases fit TRBD1. CDR3 amino acids: CASSPDRDGYTF. The CDR3 nucleotides are TGTGCCAGCTCACCAGACAGGGACGGCTACACCTTC.